The 11 T cell receptor beta chains presented below share a single source sample, sequenced in a study of cytomegalovirus exposure and HLA in healthy donors. Sequencing used immunoSEQ multiplex PCR; TCRdb keeps in-frame clones, though not all of them. The sample has roughly 300,000 clones, approximately 90% seen once; the top ten hold approximately 1.2%. Sequencing input: PBMCs. These receptors were taken from a woman in her thirties in good health and CMV-seropositive.

The chain combines TRBV4-2 with TRBJ1-5; D is unresolved. This CDR3 has 14 residues. Between the trimmed V and J ends, which lost 1 base and 1 base, there was a span of 5 bases. Germline CDR1 and CDR2: LGHNA and YNFKEQ. The CDR3 is CASSQAGSNQPQHF. DNA for the CDR3: TGTGCCAGCAGCCAAGCAGGAAGCAATCAGCCCCAGCATTTT.

The count of this clone is one. J is TRBJ2-3 and V is TRBV6-5, with D uncertain. CDR1 and CDR2 from the germline V gene are MNHEY and SVGAGI. This CDR3 spans 15 amino acids. Trimming stripped 0 bases from V and 5 bases from J, with 12 bases between. The DNA for the CDR3 is TGTGCCAGCAGTTACTCGATAGCAAGTGGAGATACGCAGTATTTT. It yields the protein CASSYSIASGDTQYF.

V gene TRBV7-8 combines with J gene TRBJ2-7; TRBD2 aligns across 11 bases. The CDR3 covers 15 residues. Germline-derived CDR1 and CDR2 are SGHVS and FQNEAQ. After removal of 6 bases from V and 4 bases from J, the junction contained 8 bases not matched to a gene. CDR3 region: CASSSTSGRGYEQYF. CDR3 in DNA: TGTGCCAGCAGTTCTACTAGCGGGAGAGGTTACGAGCAGTACTTC.

The chain is built from TRBV6-5 and TRBJ2-1; 9 bases fit TRBD2. The CDR3 runs 13 residues. Trimming took 6 bases from V and 6 from J; bases not matched to a gene: 3. Germline V gene data show CDR1 as MNHEY and CDR2 as SVGAGI. CDR3 bases: TGTGCCAGCAGAGGACTAGCGCGCAATGAGCAGTTCTTC. As protein: CASRGLARNEQFF.

The rearrangement links TRBV30 to TRBJ2-7; TRBD1 is a possible D gene (5 bases). Germline V CDR1 and CDR2: GTSNPN, SVGIG (reference sequence). Trimming shortened V by 0 bases and J by 3 bases, and 12 bases separated the two germline ends. The CDR3 is 14 amino acids. The CDR3 sequence: CAWSVYDRNYEQYF. The CDR3 DNA is TGTGCCTGGAGTGTATACGACAGAAACTACGAGCAGTACTTC.

V gene TRBV27 combines with J gene TRBJ2-3; D is unclear. This CDR3 comprises 10 residues. The germline V and J ends were trimmed by 6 bases and 7 bases, with 5 bases remaining between them. Germline CDR1 MNHEY, CDR2 SMNVEV (reference sequence). CDR3 DNA: TGTGCCAGCAGGGGGAATACGCAGTATTTT. It specifies CASRGNTQYF.

The rearrangement joins TRBV9 to TRBJ2-6; D is possibly TRBD1 or TRBD2 (5 bases each). Germline CDR1 is SGDLS and CDR2 is YYNGEE. CDR3 length equals 16 residues. V lost 3 bases, J lost 0 bases, and 10 bases lay in between. CDR3 sequence reads: CASSAGTFSGANVLTF. The CDR3 nucleotides read TGTGCCAGCAGCGCAGGGACCTTCTCTGGGGCCAACGTCCTGACTTTC.

The chain joins TRBV4-3 to TRBJ2-7; perhaps TRBD2 as D (5 bases). V was clipped by 0 bases and J by 3 bases, with 9 bases between them. Per germline, CDR1 LGHNA and CDR2 YSLEER. CDR3 length: 14 amino acids. CDR3: CASSQDQDFYEQYF. The CDR3 DNA reads as TGCGCCAGCAGCCAAGACCAGGACTTCTACGAGCAGTACTTC.

This clone was observed a single time. The genes are TRBV15 and TRBJ2-5; no firm D call. V was shortened by 0 bases and J by 1 base, with 12 bases between the two germline ends. Germline CDR1 is LNHNV and CDR2 is YYDKDF (reference sequence). The CDR3 has 16 amino acids. CDR3 residues: CATSREDASVQETQYF. CDR3 DNA sequence: TGTGCCACCAGCAGAGAGGACGCCAGTGTCCAAGAGACCCAGTACTTC.

V is TRBV28 and J is TRBJ1-4; no clear D gene. Germline V gene lookup returns CDR1 MDHEN and CDR2 SYDVKM. V dropped 3 bases and J dropped 4 bases, with 9 bases sitting between them. The CDR3 sequence is 14 residues long. CDR3 DNA sequence: TGTGCCAGCAGTTTCCCGGGTGGTAATGAAAAACTGTTTTTT. Translating gives CASSFPGGNEKLFF.

The V call is TRBV27, the J call TRBJ2-3; D uncertain. CDR1 is MNHEY, CDR2 SMNVEV, per germline (reference sequence). The CDR3 sequence is 13 residues long. The V end was cut by 2 bases, the J end by 7 bases, with 10 bases between. The CDR3 DNA reads TGTGCCAGCAGTTTAGGCCAATCGTATACGCAGTATTTT. Protein sequence: CASSLGQSYTQYF.